This T cell receptor beta chain was found in a study of cytomegalovirus exposure and HLA in healthy donors. Study-wide points: Researchers catalogued roughly 170 TCR beta chains as cytomegalovirus-associated.

Regarding donors, all were healthy bone marrow donors. The CDR3 contains 14 residues. Trimming left V 3 bases short and J 8 bases short, with 15 bases between. Germline CDR1 reads SGDLS; CDR2 reads YYNGEE. The study ran its PCR with 60 Vbeta and 13 Jbeta primers. In the authors' workflow: Later analysis identified 80 million to 90 million unique TCR beta chains, approximately 11 million shared. Sequencing used immunoSEQ multiplex PCR; TCRdb keeps in-frame clones, though not all of them. The V and J calls and clone size come from that table; D and trimming were worked out from the DNA. The sample lists some 140,000 clones, 70% to 85% occurring once. This clone was seen a few times. Its cognate antigen is unknown. In the same sample, other DNA sequences code for this CDR3.

The specimen was PBMCs. The chain recombines TRBV9 with TRBJ2-1, with a possible D match to TRBD2 (5 bases). This receptor was obtained from a woman aged 50 to 65 in good health and CMV-seropositive. CDR3: CASSARGRSHEQFF. In DNA, the CDR3 is TGTGCCAGCAGCGCTCGGGGTAGATCGCATGAGCAGTTCTTC.